The 18 T cell receptor beta chains in this list originate from one sample, sequenced in a study of T cells in Graves' hyperthyroidism and ophthalmopathy (dated by TCRdb to between 2018 and 2020). The method was multiplex PCR. These reads were obtained on an Illumina HiSeq 2000. TCR beta CDR3 regions were amplified from RNA transcripts. The first round of RT-PCR for the TCR CDR3 was performed with the HTBI primer set and the Qiagen OneStep RT-PCR kit. TCRdb reanalyzed the raw reads on its own, using fastp at Q25 for trimming and MiXCR for clone calling, and kept in-frame beta chains. Identical CDR3 protein sequences are pooled into one entry, listed with their most common genes and DNA. The sample yields around 370,000 distinct CDR3 sequences; approximately 17% were counted once. Clones ranked in the top ten supply 40% to 45% of the sample. The specimen was blood. The receptor set was obtained from a man aged 18 to 35 with Graves' ophthalmopathy.

The chain recombines TRBV4-1 with TRBJ2-7; 8 nucleotides match TRBD2. This CDR3 has 17 amino acids. Per the germline V gene, CDR1 is MGHRA and CDR2 is YSYEKL. V was pared by 3 bases and J by 0 bases, with 10 bases of the junction left unmatched. CDR3 in DNA: TGCGCCAGCAGCCACCCTTTAGCGGGAAGAAACTCCTACGAGCAGTACTTC. It is translated as CASSHPLAGRNSYEQYF.

This clonotype was observed a few times. The rearrangement links TRBV10-3 to TRBJ2-5; 7 nucleotides agree with TRBD1. V lost 0 bases, J lost 2 bases, and 6 bases stayed unmatched. The germline CDR1 and CDR2 sequences are ENHRY and SYGVKD. The CDR3 extends over 16 amino acids. This chain's CDR3 is CAISESINRGQETQYF. DNA of the CDR3: TGTGCCATCAGTGAGTCGATCAACAGGGGACAAGAGACCCAGTACTTC.

The rearrangement uses TRBV12-3 or TRBV12-4 and TRBJ2-2; 10 bases are a match to TRBD2. The CDR3 runs 16 residues. V gave up 7 bases and J gave up 3 bases; unmatched junction bases: 8. In DNA, the CDR3 is TGTGCCAGCAATCCAACCCTAGCGGGAGACACCGGGGAGCTGTTTTTT. Translating it yields CASNPTLAGDTGELFF.

This clonotype was counted a few times. The rearrangement links TRBV5-1 to TRBJ2-7; no clear D. V lost 4 bases and J lost 3, with 8 bases in between. Germline V gene lookup returns CDR1 SGHRS and CDR2 YFSETQ. This CDR3 is 12 amino acids long. This CDR3 reads CASSGVDYEQYF. The CDR3 nucleotides are TGCGCCAGCAGCGGGGTGGACTACGAGCAGTACTTC. Full variable domain (outside the CDR3, taken from reference TRBV5-1 and TRBJ2-7): KAGVTQTPRYLIKTRGQQVTLSCSPISGHRSVSWYQQTPGQGLQFLFEYFSETQRNKGNFPGRFSGRQFSNSRSEMNVSTLELGDSALYLCASSGVDYEQYFGPGTRLTVT.

The chain has TRBV4-1 and TRBJ2-7; 8 bases fit TRBD1. V shed 3 bases, J shed 2 bases, and the junction held 12 bases outside the gene matches. Germline-derived CDR1 and CDR2 are MGHRA and YSYEKL. CDR3 length equals 17 residues. The CDR3 sequence: CASSHVLGTGGPYEQYF. For the CDR3, the DNA is TGCGCCAGCAGCCATGTGCTGGGGACAGGAGGGCCCTACGAGCAGTACTTC.

On this clonotype itself: A junction end diverges from the germline sequence, so it may reflect a read error. J is TRBJ2-7 and V is TRBV7-2; D may be TRBD2 (6 bases). The CDR3 consists of 14 residues. The germline V gene encodes CDR1 SGHTA and CDR2 FQGNSA. CDR3 loop: CASVRDLNSCEQYF. In DNA form, the CDR3 reads TGTGCCAGCGTCAGGGACTTAAACTCCTGCGAGCAGTACTTC.

The chain employs TRBV4-1 and TRBJ1-1, with 8 bases matching TRBD1. V was clipped by 3 bases and J by 0 bases; unmatched bases: 12. The CDR3 spans 18 residues. The V gene's germline CDR1 is MGHRA and CDR2 YSYEKL. The CDR3 sequence is CASSHLTGALPLNTEAFF. Written as DNA, the CDR3 is TGCGCCAGCAGCCACCTGACAGGGGCTCTCCCCTTGAACACTGAAGCTTTCTTT.

The CDR3 coding sequence is TGTGCCAGCAGCCCGCAGCATACTGGAAACACCATATATTTT. Translation: CASSPQHTGNTIYF. This chain connects TRBV5-5 to TRBJ1-3; D remains ambiguous. The CDR3 is 14 residues long. Germline CDR1 and CDR2: SGHKS and YYEKEE (reference sequence). V dropped 4 bases and J dropped 2 bases, with 10 bases sitting between them.

V is TRBV5-5 and J is TRBJ2-2; tentatively, D is TRBD2 (6 bases). V lost 4 bases to trimming and J lost 4 bases, with 17 bases between them. Looked up from germline, CDR1 is SGHKS and CDR2 is YYEKEE (reference sequence). The CDR3 sequence is 16 residues long. CDR3 residues: CASSPPGTLGTGELFF. The CDR3 DNA reads TGTGCCAGCAGCCCCCCCGGGACTCTTGGCACCGGGGAGCTGTTTTTT.

The sample holds a few counts of this clonotype. The V gene is TRBV29-1, the J gene TRBJ2-5; 8 nucleotides line up with TRBD1. CDR1 is SQVTM, CDR2 ANQGSEA, per germline. The length of the CDR3 is 13 residues. Trimming removed 6 bases from V and 5 bases from J; junction bases left unmatched: 8. The CDR3 region is CSVELTGAETQYF. The CDR3, as DNA: TGCAGCGTAGAATTGACAGGGGCGGAGACCCAGTACTTC.

Only a few counts were recorded for this clonotype. The chain uses TRBV5-1 and TRBJ2-7; maybe TRBD1 (6 bases). Trimming took off 3 bases at V and 7 bases at J, with 17 bases between the two ends. Germline values: CDR1 SGHRS, CDR2 YFSETQ. The CDR3 spans 14 residues. The CDR3: CASSSGQPSREQYF. CDR3 sequence (DNA): TGCGCCAGCAGCTCCGGACAGCCTTCGCGGGAGCAGTACTTC.

This clonotype was found many times. This chain connects TRBV28 to TRBJ1-5, with D uncertain. The germline V gene has CDR1 MDHEN and CDR2 SYDVKM. Trimming removed 5 bases at V and 1 base at J, with 9 bases between. The CDR3 totals 14 residues. The CDR3: CASSPFVSNQPQHF. The CDR3 bases are TGTGCCAGCAGTCCCTTTGTGAGCAATCAGCCCCAGCATTTT.

V usage is TRBV29-1 and J usage is TRBJ2-1; 9 nucleotides line up with TRBD2. The V gene end was trimmed by 8 bases and the J gene end by 9 bases; junction bases not matched to a gene: 11. The CDR3 has 13 amino acids. CDR1 is SQVTM and CDR2 is ANQGSEA in the germline V gene. CDR3 DNA sequence: TGCAGCAATTGGGCGGGGGGGCCGGGTGAGCAGTTCTTC. The encoded protein is CSNWAGGPGEQFF.

In this sample, this clonotype turned up many times. V usage is TRBV11-2 and J usage is TRBJ1-1; D is perhaps TRBD1 (5 bases). V dropped 7 bases and J dropped 4 bases, with 10 bases sitting between them. The CDR3 spans 12 residues. Germline CDR1 reads SGHAT; CDR2 reads FQNNGV. CDR3 in amino acids: CASNLGGTEAFF. The CDR3 bases are TGTGCCAGCAATTTGGGGGGCACTGAAGCTTTCTTT.

The genes are TRBV20-1 and TRBJ2-1; 10 positions agree with TRBD2. Looked up from germline, CDR1 is DFQATT and CDR2 is SNEGSKA (reference sequence). Trimming took 3 bases from V and 8 from J; bases not matched to a gene: 10. The CDR3 covers 15 residues. The CDR3 DNA reads as TGCAGTGCTAGGGAGACTAGCGGGTTGTATGATGAGCAGTTCTTC. It specifies CSARETSGLYDEQFF.

This rearrangement joins TRBV20-1 to TRBJ2-3, with 9 bases fitting TRBD1. The CDR3 runs 15 residues. The ends lost 3 bases at V and 2 bases at J; junction bases unmatched: 6. CDR1 DFQATT and CDR2 SNEGSKA come from the germline V gene (reference sequence). CDR3 in DNA: TGCAGTGCTAGCGGGGACAGGGTGTCCACAGATACGCAGTATTTT. It yields the protein CSASGDRVSTDTQYF.

This CDR3 is CASRTGIYGYTF. CDR3 coding DNA: TGTGCCAGCAGGACGGGGATCTATGGCTACACCTTC. The J gene is TRBJ1-2, the V gene TRBV27; D ambiguous. The V end was cut by 6 bases, the J end by 4 bases, with 9 bases between. The CDR3 has 12 amino acids. Germline V lookup: CDR1 MNHEY, CDR2 SMNVEV (reference sequence).

This clonotype has a count of ten or more. The chain carries TRBV10-3 and TRBJ2-3, with 10 bases identical to TRBD1. The ends lost 2 bases at V and 2 bases at J; junction bases unmatched: 4. Looked up from germline, CDR1 is ENHRY and CDR2 is SYGVKD. This CDR3 is 16 amino acids long. The CDR3 bases are TGTGCCATCAGTGAGACGGGACAGGGGACCACAGATACGCAGTATTTT. Its translation is CAISETGQGTTDTQYF.